This T cell receptor beta chain emerged from a study of blood T cell repertoires in COVID-19. Study summary: T cells, B-cell-depleted T cells, or PBMCs provided the cDNA or gDNA that served as material.

The table came from immunoSEQ multiplex PCR; TCRdb's copy has only in-frame clones and leaves some out. The profile covers 150,000 to 200,000 clones, with about 81% appearing a single time and approximately 15% taken by the ten largest. V shed 4 bases and J shed 6 bases, with 10 bases lying between them. The CDR3 totals 13 residues. Germline V gives CDR1 SEHNR, CDR2 FQNEAQ (reference sequence). The sequence was obtained from a man aged 30-40 years with active or convalescent COVID-19. The chain employs TRBV7-9 and TRBJ2-1; D is ambiguous. Source material: peripheral blood. The CDR3 protein is CASSSGGANEQFF. The CDR3 DNA is TGTGCCAGCAGCTCCGGCGGCGCCAATGAGCAGTTCTTC.